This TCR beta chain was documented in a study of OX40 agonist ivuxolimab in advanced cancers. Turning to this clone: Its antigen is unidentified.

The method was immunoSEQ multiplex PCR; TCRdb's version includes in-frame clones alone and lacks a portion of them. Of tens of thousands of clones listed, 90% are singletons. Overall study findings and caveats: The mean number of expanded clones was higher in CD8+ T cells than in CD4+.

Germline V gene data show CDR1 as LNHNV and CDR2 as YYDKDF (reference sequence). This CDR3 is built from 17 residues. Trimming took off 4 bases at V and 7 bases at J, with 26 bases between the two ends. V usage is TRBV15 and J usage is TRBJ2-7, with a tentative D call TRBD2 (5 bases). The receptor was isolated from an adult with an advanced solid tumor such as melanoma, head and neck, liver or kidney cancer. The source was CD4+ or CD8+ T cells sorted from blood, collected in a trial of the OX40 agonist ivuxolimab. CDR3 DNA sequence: TGTGCCACCAGCACCCACAAGGCAGGACGGACCCCGGGGGAGCAGTACTTC. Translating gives CATSTHKAGRTPGEQYF.